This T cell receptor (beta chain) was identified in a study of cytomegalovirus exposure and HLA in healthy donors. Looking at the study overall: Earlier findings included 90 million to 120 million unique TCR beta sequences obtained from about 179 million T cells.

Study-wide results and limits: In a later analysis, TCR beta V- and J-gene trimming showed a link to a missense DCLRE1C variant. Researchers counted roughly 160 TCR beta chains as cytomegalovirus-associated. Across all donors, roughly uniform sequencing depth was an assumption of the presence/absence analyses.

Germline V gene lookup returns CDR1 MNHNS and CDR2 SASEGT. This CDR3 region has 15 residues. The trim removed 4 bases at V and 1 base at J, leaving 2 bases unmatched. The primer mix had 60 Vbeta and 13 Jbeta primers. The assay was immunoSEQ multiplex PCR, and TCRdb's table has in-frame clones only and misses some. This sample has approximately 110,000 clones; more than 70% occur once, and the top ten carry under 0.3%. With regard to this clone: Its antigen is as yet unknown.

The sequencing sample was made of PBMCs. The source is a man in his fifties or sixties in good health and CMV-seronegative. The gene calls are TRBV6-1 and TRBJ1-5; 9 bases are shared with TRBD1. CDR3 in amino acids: CASSGGTGSNQPQHF. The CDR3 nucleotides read TGTGCCAGCAGTGGAGGGACAGGGAGCAATCAGCCCCAGCATTTT.